The entry below gives a single TCR beta chain sequence along with its context. This sample was included in a study of blood T cell repertoires in COVID-19. Study-level background: PBMCs, B-cell-depleted T cells, or T cells provided the cDNA or gDNA that made up the material.

Germline values: CDR1 SGHRS, CDR2 YFSETQ. The J segment lost 4 bases and the V segment lost 0 bases, leaving 6 bases of the junction unmatched. There are 16 residues in the CDR3. TCRdb's copy holds only in-frame clones and misses some; the assay was immunoSEQ multiplex PCR. The table records 250,000 to 300,000 clones, roughly 89% of them present only once. The sequenced material came from peripheral blood. The V gene is TRBV5-1, the J gene TRBJ2-1, with 8 bases that match TRBD2. This TCR derives from a man between 50 and 59 years old with acute or convalescent COVID-19. The CDR3 nucleotides read TGCGCCAGCAGCTTGGCTGGTAGCGGGGTATACAATGAGCAGTTCTTC. It yields the protein CASSLAGSGVYNEQFF.